There are a few counts of the clone carrying this T cell receptor (beta chain). Its antigen is as yet unknown. These data come from a study of T-cell memory formation after mild COVID-19. TCR alpha and TCR beta cDNA libraries carrying sample barcodes and UMIs came from 5'RACE with constant-segment primers. TCRdb analysed the 5' RACE reads with MiXCR anew, one entry per CDR3 protein. The sample has under 250,000 distinct CDR3 sequences; over 9% are singletons. Germline V lookup: CDR1 DFQATT, CDR2 SNEGSKA (reference sequence). The CDR3 runs 15 residues. V shed 3 bases and J 1 base; nucleotides not matched to a gene: 5. Study results and limitations: A subset of responding clones appeared in pre-infection memory, suggesting cross-reactive memory joined. Contracting clones from day 15 to 85 had balanced CD4/CD8; later expanders favoured CD4+.

The rearrangement joins TRBV20-1 to TRBJ2-5; 10 bases line up with TRBD1. This receptor was obtained from a man aged 18 to 29 who had mild COVID-19 (a few samples of this study predate the infection). Cell type and time point are not known. Sample: PBMCs or a T cell subset sorted from them (not recorded which). CDR3 nucleotide sequence: TGCAGTGCTAGGCCTCGGACAGGGGGCCAAGAGACCCAGTACTTC. It translates to CSARPRTGGQETQYF.